The 25 T cell receptor beta chains reported below all come from one sample, sequenced in a study of blood T cell repertoires in COVID-19. This table comes from immunoSEQ multiplex PCR, and its TCRdb copy is limited to in-frame clones, with some not included. The table has some 97,000 clones, 90% seen once. Sequenced: peripheral blood. These receptor sequences come from a man in his 60s with acute or convalescent COVID-19.

This chain uses TRBV5-1 with TRBJ2-2, with D perhaps matching TRBD1 (5 bases). The CDR3 sequence is 16 residues long. Looked up from germline, CDR1 is SGHRS and CDR2 is YFSETQ. V was clipped by 1 base and J by 0 bases, with 10 bases between them. The CDR3 reads CASSLRAGTNTGELFF. The CDR3 region has the DNA TGCGCCAGCAGCTTGAGGGCAGGGACGAACACCGGGGAGCTGTTTTTT. The variable domain in full, completed from reference TRBV5-1 and TRBJ2-2, reads KAGVTQTPRYLIKTRGQQVTLSCSPISGHRSVSWYQQTPGQGLQFLFEYFSETQRNKGNFPGRFSGRQFSNSRSEMNVSTLELGDSALYLCASSLRAGTNTGELFFGEGSRLTVL.

The sample holds one count of this clone. V and J are TRBV18 and TRBJ1-6, with a possible D match to TRBD1 (5 bases). Trimming took 4 bases from V and 8 from J, leaving 12 bases between them. The length of the CDR3 is 14 residues. In germline, CDR1 is KGHSH, CDR2 LQKENI. The CDR3, as DNA: TGTGCCAGCTCACTTTCAGGGTATGATTCACCCCTCCACTTT. Translated, it gives CASSLSGYDSPLHF.

This clone was detected once. The V gene is TRBV29-1, the J gene TRBJ1-2, with D perhaps TRBD1 (5 bases). The CDR3 runs 12 residues. The germline CDR1 and CDR2 sequences are SQVTM and ANQGSEA. Deletions cut 7 bases from V and 5 bases from J, with 14 bases between. The CDR3: CSDRGREYGYTF. CDR3 bases: TGCAGCGACCGGGGACGGGAGTATGGCTACACCTTC.

With regard to this clone: Other DNA sequences in this specimen translate into the identical CDR3. This rearrangement joins TRBV5-1 to TRBJ2-5; D is uncertain. Germline V gene lookup returns CDR1 SGHRS and CDR2 YFSETQ. V was cut by 0 bases and J by 5 bases, with 5 bases left in between. The CDR3 runs to 12 residues. CDR3 nucleotide sequence: TGCGCCAGCAGCTTGGCCAGGGAGACCCAGTACTTC. Amino acid sequence: CASSLARETQYF.

The V and J genes are TRBV7-2 and TRBJ2-3; 8 nucleotides align to TRBD2. This CDR3 region has 15 residues. Germline CDR1 reads SGHTA; CDR2 reads FQGNSA. After removal of 0 bases from V and 6 bases from J, the junction contained 5 bases not matched to a gene. DNA of the CDR3: TGTGCCAGCAGCTTAGCGAGCGGGAGAGGGGATACGCAGTATTTT. Protein product: CASSLASGRGDTQYF.

There are a few counts of this clone. CDR3 residues: CASSLGQNSGANVLTF. The CDR3, as DNA: TGTGCCAGCAGCTTGGGACAGAACTCTGGGGCCAACGTCCTGACTTTC. The V call is TRBV5-8, the J call TRBJ2-6; D is perhaps TRBD1 (5 bases). Germline V gene sequence: CDR1 SGHTS, CDR2 YDEGEE. This CDR3 spans 16 amino acids. V dropped 0 bases and J dropped 0 bases, with 7 bases sitting between them.

The chain carries TRBV12-5 and TRBJ2-3; tentative D call: TRBD2 (5 bases). The CDR3 has 13 amino acids. Germline CDR1 reads LGHNT; CDR2 reads FRNRAP. Deletions cut 4 bases from V and 10 bases from J, with 15 bases between. The CDR3 region is CASGSEVGAPQYF. CDR3 nucleotides: TGTGCTAGTGGTTCCGAAGTGGGAGCTCCGCAGTATTTT.

The V and J genes are TRBV3-1 (or the pseudogene TRBV3-2) and TRBJ1-5, with no clear D. CDR3 length: 14 amino acids. V was cut by 2 bases and J by 4 bases, with 9 bases left in between. CDR1 and CDR2 (germline): LGHDT, YNNKEL (reference sequence). This chain's CDR3 is CASSQNAGNQPQHF. DNA of the CDR3: TGTGCCAGCAGCCAAAACGCGGGGAATCAGCCCCAGCATTTT.

The genes are TRBV18 and TRBJ2-5; D is possibly TRBD2 (6 bases). This CDR3 has 14 residues. Trimming took off 3 bases at V and 1 base at J, with 9 bases between the two ends. Germline CDR1 and CDR2: KGHSH and LQKENI. CDR3 protein: CASSPAGTQETQYF. The CDR3 nucleotides read TGTGCCAGCTCACCCGCGGGGACCCAAGAGACCCAGTACTTC.

The V and J genes are TRBV5-4 and TRBJ2-5; D may be TRBD1 (5 bases). The CDR3 has 13 residues. Trimming shortened V by 0 bases and J by 5 bases, and 8 bases separated the two germline ends. From germline, CDR1 is SGHNT and CDR2 YYREEE (reference sequence). Written as DNA, the CDR3 is TGTGCCAGCAGCTTGGAGGGGTGGGAGACCCAGTACTTC. Its translation: CASSLEGWETQYF.

This clone occurred once. The chain has TRBV6-4 and TRBJ2-1; the match to TRBD1 covers 7 bases. Per the germline V gene, CDR1 is MRHNA and CDR2 is SNTAGT. J lost 6 bases, V lost 4 bases, and 6 bases had no gene match. The CDR3 sequence is 14 residues long. The CDR3 region is CASSGQGNANEQFF. CDR3 coding DNA: TGTGCCAGCAGTGGACAGGGTAACGCCAATGAGCAGTTCTTC.

This clone was observed a single time. CDR3 loop: CASSIGVGDSSSYNSPLHF. CDR3 in DNA: TGTGCCAGTAGTATAGGTGTCGGGGACTCAAGCTCCTATAATTCACCCCTCCACTTT. The chain combines TRBV19 with TRBJ1-6, with a possible D match to TRBD1 (5 bases). The CDR3 extends over 19 amino acids. Trimming took 1 base from V and 0 from J, leaving 16 bases between them. CDR1 is LNHDA and CDR2 is SQIVND in the germline V gene (reference sequence).

This sequence joins TRBV7-2 and TRBJ2-2; 11 nucleotides align to TRBD2. This CDR3 has 18 amino acids. Germline assignment: CDR1 SGHTA and CDR2 FQGNSA. V was clipped by 3 bases and J by 2 bases; unmatched bases: 8. DNA of the CDR3: TGTGCCAGCAGCTTCACAGGACTAGCGGGTGTTAACACCGGGGAGCTGTTTTTT. Its translation is CASSFTGLAGVNTGELFF.

This sequence joins TRBV2 and TRBJ2-6; a weak D match, TRBD1 (6 bases). Looked up from germline, CDR1 is SNHLY and CDR2 is FYNNEI. The V and J ends lost 11 bases and 0 bases respectively, with 17 bases between them. The CDR3 is 16 amino acids. The CDR3, as DNA: TGTGCCGGGGTAACAGGGATCCCCTCTGGGGCCAACGTCCTGACTTTC. Translation gives CAGVTGIPSGANVLTF.

This clone was counted a single time. The V gene is TRBV6-5, the J gene TRBJ1-6, with D maybe TRBD1 (5 bases). Trimming shortened V by 5 bases and J by 8 bases, and 13 bases separated the two germline ends. The CDR3 is 14 amino acids. Germline CDR1 and CDR2: MNHEY and SVGAGI. The CDR3 protein is CASSPSGSDSPLHF. The CDR3, as DNA: TGTGCCAGCAGTCCCTCAGGGTCTGATTCACCCCTCCACTTT.

The chain has TRBV6-5 and TRBJ1-2, with 7 bases lining up with TRBD1. After removal of 7 bases from V and 2 bases from J, the junction contained 7 bases not matched to a gene. This CDR3 region has 14 residues. CDR1 is MNHEY and CDR2 is SVGAGI in the germline V gene. The CDR3 nucleotides are TGTGCCAGCACTACCCCACAGGGGAACTATGGCTACACCTTC. Its protein is CASTTPQGNYGYTF.

The chain is built from TRBV6-5 and TRBJ1-2, with D unresolved. The CDR3 sequence is 14 residues long. CDR1 is MNHEY and CDR2 is SVGAGI in the germline V gene. V shed 7 bases and J shed 0 bases, with 12 bases lying between them. The CDR3 spells CASKRDRTNYGYTF. CDR3 DNA sequence: TGTGCCAGCAAGCGGGATAGAACTAACTATGGCTACACCTTC.

The chain recombines TRBV12-3 or TRBV12-4 with TRBJ1-2; D may be TRBD1 (6 bases). The CDR3 loop spans 13 amino acids. Trimming took 2 bases from V and 8 from J, leaving 12 bases between them. The CDR3 nucleotides are TGTGCCAGCAGTTTAATTAGGGGGAGCGGCTACACCTTC. Protein product: CASSLIRGSGYTF.

J is TRBJ2-3 and V is TRBV5-1; D may be TRBD2 (6 bases). The CDR3 is 17 residues long. V shed 5 bases and J shed 0 bases, with 19 bases lying between them. Per the germline V gene, CDR1 is SGHRS and CDR2 is YFSETQ. The CDR3 DNA follows: TGCGCCAGCAGGGGCGGGGAGAATATAATTAGCACAGATACGCAGTATTTT. Translated: CASRGGENIISTDTQYF.

The V and J genes are TRBV6-9 and TRBJ2-3, with D tentatively TRBD2 (6 bases). The V gene's germline CDR1 is MNHGY and CDR2 SVAAGI. V gave up 4 bases and J gave up 7 bases, with 9 bases separating them. The CDR3 contains 12 residues. CDR3 in amino acids: CASSSGVNTQYF. The CDR3 DNA sequence: TGTGCCAGCAGTTCGGGGGTTAATACGCAGTATTTT.

The chain links TRBV25-1 to TRBJ2-3; possible D gene TRBD1, 6 bases. The V gene's germline CDR1 is MGHDK and CDR2 SYGVNS. Trimming cost V 6 bases and J 5 bases, with 9 bases left between them. The CDR3 covers 12 residues. This CDR3 is CASRSQGDTQYF. The CDR3 nucleotides read TGTGCCAGCAGATCACAGGGAGATACGCAGTATTTT.

CDR3 loop: CASLPGGQKGEAFF. In DNA, the CDR3 is TGTGCCAGCCTACCCGGGGGGCAAAAGGGTGAAGCTTTCTTT. V gene TRBV2 combines with J gene TRBJ1-1; perhaps TRBD1 as D (6 bases). The CDR3 length is 14 residues. From germline, CDR1 is SNHLY and CDR2 FYNNEI. The V and J ends lost 8 bases and 7 bases respectively, with 20 bases between them.

V and J are TRBV18 and TRBJ1-2, with 11 bases lining up with TRBD1. Germline V CDR1 and CDR2: KGHSH, LQKENI. The CDR3 is made up of 14 amino acids. Unmatched junction bases numbered 5, after V lost 5 bases and J lost 6 bases. CDR3 bases: TGTGCCAGCTCATTTCGGACAGGGGGCGATGGCTACACCTTC. Its translation is CASSFRTGGDGYTF.

The chain employs TRBV6-1 and TRBJ2-6, with 9 bases that match TRBD1. Trimming took 0 bases from V and 0 from J; bases not matched to a gene: 6. Germline CDR1 and CDR2: MNHNS and SASEGT. There are 19 residues in the CDR3. The CDR3 protein is CASSEAYRDRASGANVLTF. CDR3 DNA sequence: TGTGCCAGCAGTGAAGCCTACCGGGACAGGGCCTCTGGGGCCAACGTCCTGACTTTC.

The rearrangement links TRBV5-1 to TRBJ1-1, with TRBD1 matching 7 bases. Looked up from germline, CDR1 is SGHRS and CDR2 is YFSETQ. The CDR3 has 17 amino acids. The V segment lost 4 bases and the J segment 5 bases; nucleotides outside the gene matches: 17. The CDR3: CASSLGMGMGQSTEAFF. The CDR3 DNA is TGCGCCAGCAGCCTGGGAATGGGGATGGGACAGAGTACTGAAGCTTTCTTT. Drawing the rest from reference TRBV5-1 and TRBJ1-1, the complete variable domain is KAGVTQTPRYLIKTRGQQVTLSCSPISGHRSVSWYQQTPGQGLQFLFEYFSETQRNKGNFPGRFSGRQFSNSRSEMNVSTLELGDSALYLCASSLGMGMGQSTEAFFGQGTRLTVV.